This T cell receptor beta chain was documented in a study of brain T cells in children with intractable seizures (dated by TCRdb to about 2021). For the study in its entirety: As a first screen for immune gene transcripts, resected brain tissue from under 70 pediatric epilepsy surgery cases was run on a NanoString immunology panel. Among the roughly twelve selected surgery cases, pre-surgery blood was additionally sequenced for eight, leaving four cases with brain tissue only. Findings and caveats that apply to the study as a whole: Viral specificity was inferred solely from CDR3 sequence similarity, and the HCMV serostatus of the patients was not known. Because pre- and post-surgery blood were sequenced to different depths, clones absent from the pre-surgery sample may reflect undersampling.

What the time point label conveys for this sample: blood from clinic visit 5 months post-surgery; TSC patient then seizure free. The surgery cases showing the highest brain T cell transcript signatures were chosen for TCR beta chain sequencing of brain tissue and, when available, of blood. Prior to surgery, the patients had been treated with at least one anti-epileptic drug. The TCR-sequenced patients were children whose drug-resistant epilepsy was caused by tuberous sclerosis complex, focal cortical dysplasia, Rasmussen encephalitis or hemimegalencephaly. The Monarch genomic DNA purification kit was used to extract bulk genomic DNA from unsorted brain tissue and from whole blood. As for this clone: The target of this receptor is not known. There are no base qualities to consult, and no much larger clone falls within one base.

TCR beta chain sequences were generated from genomic DNA using the immunoSEQ assay. Concerning the study's data processing: CDR3 sequences that did not begin with the conserved framework cysteine at position 104 were removed manually. To get clonality, the normalized Shannon's Diversity Index was subtracted from one, giving values from 0 (maximal diversity) to 1 (oligoclonal). To check whether a given CDR3 had different frequencies in two samples, for example brain versus blood, chi-squared comparison-of-proportions tests were used. Public clonotypes were found by searching immuneACCESS, and the VDJdb browser was used to assess similarity to known antiviral clonotypes. This is the immuneACCESS table as TCRdb keeps it, with only in-frame sequences that have V and J called. A part of the clones is gone; compared with another copy, unresolved V genes explain less than half, and the rest is unexplained. That table gives V, J and clone size, and the DNA gave D and trimming. Present in this sample are under 400,000 clones, more than 85% of which were seen just once. The ten largest clones add up to about 5.8% of the sample.

The clonotype comes from a boy in the first two years of life with tuberous sclerosis and intractable seizures. The sample consisted of peripheral blood, taken approximately 5 months after surgery.

The DNA sequence follows: TGTGCCAGCAGCTTAAACAGGGGACTCTATGAAAAACTGTTTTTT. It codes for CASSLNRGLYEKLFF. The chain is encoded by TRBV7-2 joined to TRBJ1-4; 7 middle bases align to TRBD1. The CDR3 contains 15 residues, cysteine and phenylalanine counted. Only CDR3 DNA is held: 45 bases, read in frame from base 1. After removal of 2 bases from V and 6 bases from J, the junction retains 6 bases not matched to a gene. Sequences SGHTA (CDR1) and FQGNSA (CDR2) are obtained from the germline V gene.